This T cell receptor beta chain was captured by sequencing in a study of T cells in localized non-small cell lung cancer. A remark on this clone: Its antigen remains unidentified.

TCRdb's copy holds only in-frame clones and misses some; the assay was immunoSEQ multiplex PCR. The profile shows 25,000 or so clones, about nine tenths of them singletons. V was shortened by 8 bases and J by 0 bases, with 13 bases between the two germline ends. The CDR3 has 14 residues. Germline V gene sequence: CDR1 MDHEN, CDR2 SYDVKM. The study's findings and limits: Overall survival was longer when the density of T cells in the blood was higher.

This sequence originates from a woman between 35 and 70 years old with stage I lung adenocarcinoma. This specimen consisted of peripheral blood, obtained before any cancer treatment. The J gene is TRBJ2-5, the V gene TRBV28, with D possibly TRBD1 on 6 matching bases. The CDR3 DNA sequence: TGTGCCAGCCGGTCGGCAGGGGACCAAGAGACCCAGTACTTC. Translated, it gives CASRSAGDQETQYF.